This T cell receptor (beta chain) was documented in a study of blood T cell repertoires in COVID-19. The wider study: The study drew acute and convalescent COVID-19 samples from the United States, Italy and Spain.

This CDR3 has 14 amino acids. The V gene lost 2 bases and the J gene lost 3 bases, with 7 bases spanning the gap. The germline CDR1 and CDR2 sequences are LGHDT and YNNKEL (reference sequence). The count of this clone is one. Sequenced by immunoSEQ multiplex PCR; TCRdb stores in-frame clones only, minus some. This sample has some 200,000 clones; 75% to 90% occur once, and the top ten carry around 3.2%. Enrollees, about 18 to 89 years old, lived in 25 or so US areas. Grouping used clinical history reported by participants in a survey and questionnaire. The sequenced sample was PBMCs or T cells enriched from blood (not recorded which). The genes are TRBV3-1 (or the pseudogene TRBV3-2) and TRBJ1-4; D call uncertain. The clonotype was recovered from a young woman in a cohort exposed to, infected with or recovered from COVID-19 (not recorded which). CDR3 sequence: CASSQFISNEKLFF. For the CDR3, the DNA is TGTGCCAGCAGCCAATTTATTTCTAATGAAAAACTGTTTTTT.